The 11 T cell receptor beta chains reported below all come from one sample, sequenced in a study of shared clonotypes between healthy human individuals. Here immunoSEQ multiplex PCR was the method, and the copy in TCRdb shows in-frame clones only, minus some. The repertoire holds a few hundred thousand clones, approximately 65% seen once, with over 8.5% in the top ten. The sequenced material came from memory CD4+ T cells sorted from blood. Subset noted: CD45RA-negative fraction. These receptors were obtained from a man aged 30-40 years in good health.

CDR3 DNA: TGTGCCAGCAGCCGACAGGGTAGCAATCAGCCCCAGCATTTT. It is translated as CASSRQGSNQPQHF. The chain recombines TRBV7-2 with TRBJ1-5; TRBD1 matches at 7 bases. The CDR3 loop spans 14 amino acids. V lost 5 bases and J lost 0; bases outside the gene matches: 1. From germline, CDR1 is SGHTA and CDR2 FQGNSA.

The chain recombines TRBV5-1 with TRBJ1-1; a weak D match, TRBD1 (5 bases). Deletions cut 1 base from V and 3 bases from J, with 16 bases between. CDR1 is SGHRS and CDR2 is YFSETQ in the germline V gene. The CDR3 loop spans 16 amino acids. The CDR3 loop reads CASSLPLGGMDTEAFF. In nucleotides, the CDR3 is TGCGCCAGCAGCTTGCCCCTGGGGGGGATGGACACTGAAGCTTTCTTT. The whole variable domain, filled in from reference TRBV5-1 and TRBJ1-1, reads KAGVTQTPRYLIKTRGQQVTLSCSPISGHRSVSWYQQTPGQGLQFLFEYFSETQRNKGNFPGRFSGRQFSNSRSEMNVSTLELGDSALYLCASSLPLGGMDTEAFFGQGTRLTVV.

This sequence joins TRBV5-1 and TRBJ2-1; no clear D. This CDR3 has 15 residues. Trimming stripped 5 bases from V and 0 bases from J, with 12 bases between. CDR1 is SGHRS, CDR2 YFSETQ, per germline. As DNA, the CDR3 is TGCGCCAGCAGTAGTACCGGCAGCTCCTACAATGAGCAGTTCTTC. It encodes CASSSTGSSYNEQFF.

This clone was counted a few times. The chain combines TRBV16 with TRBJ2-3; the D is unclear. CDR1 and CDR2 from the germline V gene are KGHSY and FQNENV. V was pared by 2 bases and J by 0 bases, with 12 bases between. This CDR3 spans 16 amino acids. The CDR3 loop is CASSQRIGPSTDTQYF. The CDR3 bases are TGTGCCAGCAGCCAAAGGATCGGCCCTAGCACAGATACGCAGTATTTT.

The V call is TRBV11-1, the J call TRBJ2-7; 10 nucleotides align to TRBD2. With 4 bases clipped from V and 5 bases from J, the junction kept 17 bases outside the gene matches. The CDR3 spans 18 residues. Germline V gene lookup returns CDR1 SGHAT and CDR2 FQDESV (reference sequence). In DNA form, the CDR3 reads TGTGCCAGCAGCTCGAGCTCCTACCTGAGCGGGAGGGCGGACGAGCAGTACTTC. It encodes CASSSSSYLSGRADEQYF.

This clone was seen a few times. The chain combines TRBV10-3 with TRBJ2-3; D gene ambiguous. The germline gives CDR1 ENHRY, CDR2 SYGVKD. This CDR3 spans 11 amino acids. Trimming took off 10 bases at V and 6 bases at J, with 11 bases between the two ends. The CDR3 region has the DNA TGTGCCACGACTGCCTCCGATACGCAGTATTTT. Translating it yields CATTASDTQYF.

V gene TRBV29-1 combines with J gene TRBJ1-2, with D tentatively TRBD1 (5 bases). Trimming shortened V by 5 bases and J by 10 bases, and 17 bases separated the two germline ends. Germline V gene sequence: CDR1 SQVTM, CDR2 ANQGSEA. This CDR3 spans 12 amino acids. The CDR3 protein is CSVTGAMGVYTF. CDR3 coding DNA: TGCAGCGTTACAGGAGCTATGGGGGTCTACACCTTC.

The chain joins TRBV11-2 to TRBJ2-2; D not certain. The CDR3 has 12 amino acids. Germline V lookup: CDR1 SGHAT, CDR2 FQNNGV. V lost 0 bases to trimming and J lost 13 bases, with 9 bases between them. The CDR3 sequence: CASSLDTVGLFF. The CDR3 nucleotides read TGTGCCAGCAGCTTAGATACGGTGGGGCTGTTTTTT. Looking up the rest from reference TRBV11-2 and TRBJ2-2 gives the full variable domain: EAGVAQSPRYKIIEKRQSVAFWCNPISGHATLYWYQQILGQGPKLLIQFQNNGVVDDSQLPKDRFSAERLKGVDSTLKIQPAKLEDSAVYLCASSLDTVGLFFGEGSRLTVL.

The CDR3 DNA follows: TGTGCCAGCAGACTACAGGGTCTCTATGAAAAACTGTTTTTT. Translating gives CASRLQGLYEKLFF. The J gene is TRBJ1-4, the V gene TRBV27; possible D gene TRBD1, 6 bases. Trimming removed 6 bases at V and 6 bases at J, with 14 bases between. CDR3 length equals 14 residues. From germline, CDR1 is MNHEY and CDR2 SMNVEV (reference sequence).

The chain recombines TRBV7-9 with TRBJ2-3, with D hard to call. The CDR3 loop spans 14 amino acids. The V end was cut by 1 base, the J end by 6 bases, with 11 bases between. Germline CDR1 reads SEHNR; CDR2 reads FQNEAQ (reference sequence). Written as DNA, the CDR3 is TGTGCCAGCAGCTTAGGGCCTCAAAGGGATACGCAGTATTTT. Amino acid sequence: CASSLGPQRDTQYF.

The chain is built from TRBV19 and TRBJ2-1; possible D gene TRBD2, 6 bases. V lost 4 bases and J lost 0, with 13 bases in between. The CDR3 contains 16 residues. Per germline, CDR1 LNHDA and CDR2 SQIVND (reference sequence). The CDR3 nucleotides are TGTGCCAGTAGTACCCCAGCGGGCCGCTCCTACAATGAGCAGTTCTTC. Translated, it gives CASSTPAGRSYNEQFF.